The rows below give T cell receptor beta chains drawn from one sample of a study of T cell repertoires in cytomegalovirus infection. Each CDR3 protein is one row after TCRdb ran MiXCR on the reads. The sample holds around 280,000 distinct CDR3 sequences, around 9.6% seen once. Source material: PBMCs. All receptors derive from a human donor in good health (CMV status not recorded). Some clones in this sample may be carry-over from other donors' samples. CDR3s include the opening cysteine and the closing phenylalanine or tryptophan. Fields, in order: J gene, CDR3 length, V gene, clone size, D gene, CDR3 DNA, CDR3 protein. The D gene is left open where the match is weak. Rows may omit the clone size; those that give it use once, few, many or a size class.

TRBJ1-2 | 14 | TRBV3-1 | many | NA | TGTGCCAGCAGCCGCGTCGGAAGTTACGATGGCTACACCTTC | CASSRVGSYDGYTF
TRBJ1-3 | 13 | TRBV29-1 | NA | NA | TGCAGCGCTGAAGGACAGTTTGGAAACACCATATATTTT | CSAEGQFGNTIYF
TRBJ1-2 | 17 | TRBV20-1 | many | NA | TGCAGTGCTAGATTTCCGGGCCGGGGAAGTGCAGGGCATGGCTACACCTTC | CSARFPGRGSAGHGYTF
TRBJ2-7 | 15 | TRBV5-6 | many | TRBD1 | TGTGCCAGCAGCTTCATCGGGACAGATCCAAGCGAGCAGTACTTC | CASSFIGTDPSEQYF
TRBJ2-2 | 16 | TRBV19 | many | TRBD2 | TGTGCCAGTAGTACTAGGACTAGCGACAACACCGGGGAGCTGTTTTTT | CASSTRTSDNTGELFF
TRBJ1-5 | 15 | TRBV4-3 | few | NA | TGCGCCAGCAGCCAAGATCGCCACAGTAATCAGCCCCAGCATTTT | CASSQDRHSNQPQHF
TRBJ1-5 | 15 | TRBV7-2 | many | TRBD1 | TGTGCCAGCAGCCCAGGGGGCGGTAACAATCAGCCCCAGCATTTT | CASSPGGGNNQPQHF
TRBJ2-4 | 15 | TRBV6-6 | many | NA | TGTGCCAGCAGTTACTCGGAAATAATGGAAAACATTCAGTACTTC | CASSYSEIMENIQYF
TRBJ1-1 | 13 | TRBV20-1 | many | NA | TGCAGTGTTAGAAGGGGTGGGAACACTGAAGCTTTCTTT | CSVRRGGNTEAFF
TRBJ2-6 | 19 | TRBV28 | many | NA | TGTGCCAGCAGTCCGGCGAGCGGGGCCAAGGGGGAAGGGGCCAACGTCCTGACTTTC | CASSPASGAKGEGANVLTF
TRBJ1-1 | 13 | TRBV7-3 | many | NA | TGTGCCAGCAGCTATGGACAGAACACTGAAGCTTTCTTT | CASSYGQNTEAFF
TRBJ2-1 | 16 | TRBV20-1 | many | TRBD1 | TGCAGTGCCGCGGGACAGGGGTGGGGACGGTACAATGAGCAGTTCTTC | CSAAGQGWGRYNEQFF
TRBJ1-2 | 14 | TRBV29-1 | NA | NA | TGCAGCGTTGAAGATGCCCCAGCAGGGTCTGGCTACACCTTC | CSVEDAPAGSGYTF
TRBJ2-1 | 13 | TRBV7-2 | many | NA | TGTGCCAGCAGCCCGAGCTCCTACAATGAGCAGTTCTTC | CASSPSSYNEQFF
TRBJ1-3 | 20 | TRBV4-3 | many | NA | TGCGCCAGCAGCCAAGATTATATCCCTGCGCAGCTCAGACCTGGAAACACCATATATTTT | CASSQDYIPAQLRPGNTIYF
TRBJ1-5 | 15 | TRBV7-2 | many | NA | TGTGCCAGCAGTCCTTCACCAGCCTTCAATCAGCCCCAGCATTTT | CASSPSPAFNQPQHF
TRBJ1-2 | 12 | TRBV7-9 | many | NA | TGTGCCAGCAGCCAGGCCCAGAATGGCTACACCTTC | CASSQAQNGYTF
TRBJ2-3 | 15 | TRBV5-1 | many | TRBD2 | TGCGCCAGCACCCTAGCGGGGGGAGGCACAGATACGCAGTATTTT | CASTLAGGGTDTQYF
TRBJ1-1 | 13 | TRBV14 | many | NA | TGTGCCAGCAGCCAACAGATCCACACTGAAGCTTTCTTT | CASSQQIHTEAFF
TRBJ1-1 | 11 | TRBV20-1 | many | NA | TGCAGTGCGGCAGGGTACTCTGAAGCTTTCTTT | CSAAGYSEAFF
TRBJ1-5 | 13 | TRBV2 | many | NA | TGTGCCAGCAACAGATATAGCAATCAGCCCCAGCATTTT | CASNRYSNQPQHF
TRBJ2-1 | 15 | TRBV5-1 | few | TRBD1 | TGCGCCAGCAGCACCAGACAGGGCAATAATTATGAGCAGTTCTTC | CASSTRQGNNYEQFF
TRBJ2-7 | 17 | TRBV7-6 | many | TRBD1 | TGTGCCAGCAGCTTAACGGGGACAGGAGGATCGCTCCACGAGCAGTACTTC | CASSLTGTGGSLHEQYF
TRBJ1-5 | 16 | TRBV10-3 | many | NA | TGTGCCATCAGTGAGTCTCGGGGGAATAGCAATCAGCCCCAGCATTTT | CAISESRGNSNQPQHF
TRBJ2-3 | 16 | TRBV5-4 | few | TRBD2 | TGTGCCAGCAGCTCGGGAGCGGGGGCCCGCACAGATACGCAGTATTTT | CASSSGAGARTDTQYF
TRBJ2-3 | 16 | TRBV6-2/TRBV6-3 | many | TRBD2 | TGTGCCAGCAGTTTCTTAGCGGGGGGGCTCGCAGATACGCAGTATTTT | CASSFLAGGLADTQYF
TRBJ1-1 | 15 | TRBV7-6 | many | TRBD1 | TGTGCCAGCAGCTTAACAGACAGGGGATTTACTGAAGCTTTCTTT | CASSLTDRGFTEAFF
TRBJ1-2 | 12 | TRBV5-1 | NA | NA | TGCGCCAGCAGCTTGGGGGAAGGTGGCTACACCTTC | CASSLGEGGYTF
TRBJ2-1 | 14 | TRBV7-3 | few | NA | TGTGCCAGCAGCTCACCCGGCCGGTGGGATGAGCAGTTCTTC | CASSSPGRWDEQFF
TRBJ2-3 | 16 | TRBV7-9 | many | TRBD1 | TGTGCCAGCAGCTTGATTCTCGACAGGGGGGAAGATACGCAGTATTTT | CASSLILDRGEDTQYF
TRBJ2-7 | 12 | TRBV7-2 | many | NA | TGTGCCAGCAGCTTCTTGTCGCGGGAGCAGTACTTC | CASSFLSREQYF
TRBJ2-3 | 15 | TRBV29-1 | many | TRBD1 | TGCAGCGTTGAAAAGGACAGGACTAGCACAGATACGCAGTATTTT | CSVEKDRTSTDTQYF
TRBJ2-1 | 15 | TRBV24-1 | few | TRBD1 | TGTGCCACCAGTGACTTTGGGACAGGGTACAATGAGCAGTTCTTC | CATSDFGTGYNEQFF
TRBJ2-7 | 13 | TRBV29-1 | NA | NA | TGCAGCGTTGAAGGGGACATAAACTACGAGCAGTACTTC | CSVEGDINYEQYF
TRBJ1-1 | 11 | TRBV29-1 | many | NA | TGCAGCGTTGGGCAAAACACTGAAGCTTTCTTT | CSVGQNTEAFF
TRBJ2-3 | 13 | TRBV5-6 | many | TRBD1 | TGTGCCAGCAGCTTGCCCGACAGGGGGTCGCAGTATTTT | CASSLPDRGSQYF
TRBJ2-2 | 13 | TRBV6-4 | NA | NA | TGTGCCAGCCGGCCAGGGCTGGGTGGGGAGCTGTTTTTT | CASRPGLGGELFF
TRBJ1-3 | 16 | TRBV7-2 | many | TRBD1 | TGTGCCAGCAGCTTAGAGGGACAGGGTAATAGAAACACCATATATTTT | CASSLEGQGNRNTIYF
TRBJ2-1 | 16 | TRBV7-6 | many | TRBD2 | TGTGCCAGCAGCTTACTAGCGGGGGCTCCCTACAATGAGCAGTTCTTC | CASSLLAGAPYNEQFF
TRBJ2-1 | 15 | TRBV7-2 | many | TRBD2 | TGTGCCAGCAGCTTGGCGGGGGGACCCTACAATGAGCAGTTCTTC | CASSLAGGPYNEQFF
TRBJ1-1 | 13 | TRBV28 | many | NA | TGTGCCAGCACCCGAGGTGGGGACACTGAAGCTTTCTTT | CASTRGGDTEAFF
TRBJ1-5 | 13 | TRBV20-1 | NA | NA | TGCAGTGCTAGCTCTGTAAACAATCAGCCCCAGCATTTT | CSASSVNNQPQHF
TRBJ1-2 | 14 | TRBV29-1 | many | TRBD1 | TGCAGCGTGCGGACAGGGGATTCGGTCTATGGCTACACCTTC | CSVRTGDSVYGYTF
TRBJ2-1 | 16 | TRBV6-4 | many | TRBD2 | TGTGCCAGCAGTGCCCTAGCGGGGCCAGTGGGCAATGAGCAGTTCTTC | CASSALAGPVGNEQFF
TRBJ1-1 | 15 | TRBV12-3/TRBV12-4 | many | NA | TGTGCCAGCAGTTGGGGGGCAGGAATGAACACTGAAGCTTTCTTT | CASSWGAGMNTEAFF
TRBJ2-1 | 14 | TRBV29-1 | NA | TRBD2 | TGCAGCGTTCAGCGGGGGGGCTTCTACAATGAGCAGTTCTTC | CSVQRGGFYNEQFF
TRBJ2-3 | 16 | TRBV29-1 | few | TRBD2 | TGCAGCGCTGGGACTAGCGGCCGTCAGCTCACAGATACGCAGTATTTT | CSAGTSGRQLTDTQYF
TRBJ1-1 | 14 | TRBV5-5 | NA | NA | TGTGCCGGCAGCGTTCCGGGTATGAACACTGAAGCTTTCTTT | CAGSVPGMNTEAFF